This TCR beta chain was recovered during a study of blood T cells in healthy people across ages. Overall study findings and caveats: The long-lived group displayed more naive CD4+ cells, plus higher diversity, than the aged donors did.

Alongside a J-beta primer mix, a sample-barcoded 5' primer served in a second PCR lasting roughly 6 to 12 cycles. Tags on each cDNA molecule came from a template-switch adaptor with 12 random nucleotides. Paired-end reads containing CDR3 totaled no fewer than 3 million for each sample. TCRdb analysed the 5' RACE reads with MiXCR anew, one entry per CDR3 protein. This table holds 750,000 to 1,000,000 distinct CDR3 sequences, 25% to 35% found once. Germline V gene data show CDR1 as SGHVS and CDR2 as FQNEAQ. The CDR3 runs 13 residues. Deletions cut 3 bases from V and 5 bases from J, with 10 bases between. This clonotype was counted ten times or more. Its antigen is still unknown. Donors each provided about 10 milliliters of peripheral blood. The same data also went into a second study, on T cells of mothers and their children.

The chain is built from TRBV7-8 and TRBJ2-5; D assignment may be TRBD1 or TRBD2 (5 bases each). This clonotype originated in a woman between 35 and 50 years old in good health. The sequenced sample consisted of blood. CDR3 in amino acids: CASSFGGTETQYF. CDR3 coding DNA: TGTGCCAGCAGCTTTGGGGGAACGGAGACCCAGTACTTC.